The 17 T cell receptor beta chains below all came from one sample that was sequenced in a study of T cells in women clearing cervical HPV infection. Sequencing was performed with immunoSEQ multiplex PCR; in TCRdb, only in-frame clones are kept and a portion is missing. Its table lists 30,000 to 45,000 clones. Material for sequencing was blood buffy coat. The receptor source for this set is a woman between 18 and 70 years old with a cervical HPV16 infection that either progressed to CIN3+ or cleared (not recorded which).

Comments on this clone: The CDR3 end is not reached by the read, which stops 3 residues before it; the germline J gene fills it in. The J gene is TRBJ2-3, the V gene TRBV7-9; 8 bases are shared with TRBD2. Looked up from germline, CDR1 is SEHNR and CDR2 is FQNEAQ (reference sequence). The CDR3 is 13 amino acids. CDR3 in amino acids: CASSRRERETQYF. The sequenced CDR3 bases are TGTGCCAGCAGCCGTAGGGAGCGGGAGACG.

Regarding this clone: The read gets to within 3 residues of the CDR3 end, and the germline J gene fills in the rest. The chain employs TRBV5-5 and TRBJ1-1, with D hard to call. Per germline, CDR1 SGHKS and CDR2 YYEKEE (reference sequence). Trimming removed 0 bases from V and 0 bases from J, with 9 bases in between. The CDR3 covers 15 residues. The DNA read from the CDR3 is TGTGCCAGCAGCTTGGGAGCCGGTATGAACACTGAA. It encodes CASSLGAGMNTE. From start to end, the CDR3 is CASSLGAGMNTEAFF.

CDR3 bases read: TGTGCCAGCAGCTTCACCCAGCGGGGGCCTGCG. This codes for CASSFTQRGPA. The full CDR3 sequence reads CASSFTQRGPAQYF. The chain joins TRBV7-2 to TRBJ2-3; 8 bases are a match to TRBD2. The CDR3 extends 3 residues past the end of the read, so its final part is completed from the germline J gene. CDR1 and CDR2 from the germline V gene are SGHTA and FQGNSA. The CDR3 sequence is 14 residues long. The full variable domain, rest sourced from reference TRBV7-2 and TRBJ2-3, is GAGVSQSPSNKVTEKGKDVELRCDPISGHTALYWYRQSLGQGLEFLIYFQGNSAPDKSGLPSDRFSAERTGGSVSTLTIQRTQQEDSAVYLCASSFTQRGPAQYFGPGTRLTVL.

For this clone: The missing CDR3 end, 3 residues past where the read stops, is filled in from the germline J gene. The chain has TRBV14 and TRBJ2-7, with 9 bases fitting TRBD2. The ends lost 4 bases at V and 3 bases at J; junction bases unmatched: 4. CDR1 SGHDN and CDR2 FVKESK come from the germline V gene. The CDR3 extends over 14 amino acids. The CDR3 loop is CASSLDSGGYEQYF. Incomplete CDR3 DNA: TGTGCCAGCAGCCTCGATAGCGGGGGCTACGAG.

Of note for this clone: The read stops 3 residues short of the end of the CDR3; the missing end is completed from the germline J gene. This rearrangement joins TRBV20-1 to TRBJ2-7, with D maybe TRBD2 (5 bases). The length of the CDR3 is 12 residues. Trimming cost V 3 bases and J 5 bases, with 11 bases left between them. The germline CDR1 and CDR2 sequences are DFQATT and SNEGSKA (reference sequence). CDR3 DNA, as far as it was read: TGCAGTGCTAGTTTTGCGGGCCACGAG. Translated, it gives CSASFAGHE. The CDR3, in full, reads CSASFAGHEQYF.

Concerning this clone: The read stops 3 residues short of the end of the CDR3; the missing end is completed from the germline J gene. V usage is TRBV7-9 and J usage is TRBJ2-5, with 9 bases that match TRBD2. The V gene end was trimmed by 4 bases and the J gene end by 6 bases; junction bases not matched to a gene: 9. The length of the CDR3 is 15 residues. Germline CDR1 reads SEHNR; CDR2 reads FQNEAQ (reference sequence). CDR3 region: CASSWPAGGPKTQYF. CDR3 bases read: TGTGCCAGCAGCTGGCCGGCGGGGGGGCCGAAGACC. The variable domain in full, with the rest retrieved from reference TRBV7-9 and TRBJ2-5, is DTGVSQNPRHKITKRGQNVTFRCDPISEHNRLYWYRQTLGQGPEFLTYFQNEAQLEKSRLLSDRFSAERPKGSFSTLEIQRTEQGDSAMYLCASSWPAGGPKTQYFGPGTRLLVL.

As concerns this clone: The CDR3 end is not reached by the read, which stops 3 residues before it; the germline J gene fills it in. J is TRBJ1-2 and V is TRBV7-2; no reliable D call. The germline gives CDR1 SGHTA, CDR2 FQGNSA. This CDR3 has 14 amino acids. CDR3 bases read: TGTGCCAGCAGTTTGGTGGATCCCACAGATACC. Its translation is CASSLVDPTDT. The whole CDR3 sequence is CASSLVDPTDTYTF.

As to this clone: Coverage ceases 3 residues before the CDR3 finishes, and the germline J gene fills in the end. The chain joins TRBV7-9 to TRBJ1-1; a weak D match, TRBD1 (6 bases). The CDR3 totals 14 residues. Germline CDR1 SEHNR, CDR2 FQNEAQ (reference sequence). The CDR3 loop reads CASSLDRVEETAFF. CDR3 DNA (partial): TGTGCCAGCAGCTTAGACAGGGTGGAGGAGACA.

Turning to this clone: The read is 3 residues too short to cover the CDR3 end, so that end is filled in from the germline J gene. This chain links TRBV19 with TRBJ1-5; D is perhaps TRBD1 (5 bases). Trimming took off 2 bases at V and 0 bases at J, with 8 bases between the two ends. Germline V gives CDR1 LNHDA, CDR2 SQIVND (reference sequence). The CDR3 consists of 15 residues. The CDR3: CASSITGYSNQPQHF. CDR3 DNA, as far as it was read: TGTGCCAGTAGTATAACAGGTTATAGCAATCAGCCC.

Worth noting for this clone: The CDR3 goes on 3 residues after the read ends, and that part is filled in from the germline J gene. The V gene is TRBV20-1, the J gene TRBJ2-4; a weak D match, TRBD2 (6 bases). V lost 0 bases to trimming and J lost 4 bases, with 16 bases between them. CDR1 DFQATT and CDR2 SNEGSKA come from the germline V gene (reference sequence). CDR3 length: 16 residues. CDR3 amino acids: CSARDRGAPKKNIQYF. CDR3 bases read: TGCAGTGCTAGAGATCGCGGGGCGCCAAAGAAAAACATT.

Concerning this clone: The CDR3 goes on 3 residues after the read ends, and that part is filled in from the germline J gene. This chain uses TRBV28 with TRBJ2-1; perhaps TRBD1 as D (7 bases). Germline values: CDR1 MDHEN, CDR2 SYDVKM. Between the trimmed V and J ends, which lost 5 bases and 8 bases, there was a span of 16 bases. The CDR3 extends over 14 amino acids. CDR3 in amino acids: CASSPTGEVDEQFF. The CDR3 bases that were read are TGTGCCAGCAGTCCTACAGGGGAGGTCGATGAG.

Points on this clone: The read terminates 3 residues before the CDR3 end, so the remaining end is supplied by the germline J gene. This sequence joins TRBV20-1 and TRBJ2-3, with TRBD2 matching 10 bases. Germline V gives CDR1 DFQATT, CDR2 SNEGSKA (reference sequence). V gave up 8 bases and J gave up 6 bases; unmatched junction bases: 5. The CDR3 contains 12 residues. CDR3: CSSSGGRDTQYF. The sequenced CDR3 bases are TGCAGTAGTAGCGGGGGGAGGGATACG.

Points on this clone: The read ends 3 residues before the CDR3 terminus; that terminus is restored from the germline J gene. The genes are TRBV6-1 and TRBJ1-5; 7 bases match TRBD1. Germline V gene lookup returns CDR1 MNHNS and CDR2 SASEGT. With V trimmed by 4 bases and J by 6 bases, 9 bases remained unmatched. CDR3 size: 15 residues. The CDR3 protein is CASSGKGTVGQPQHF. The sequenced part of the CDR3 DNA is TGTGCCAGCAGTGGTAAAGGGACAGTGGGTCAGCCC.

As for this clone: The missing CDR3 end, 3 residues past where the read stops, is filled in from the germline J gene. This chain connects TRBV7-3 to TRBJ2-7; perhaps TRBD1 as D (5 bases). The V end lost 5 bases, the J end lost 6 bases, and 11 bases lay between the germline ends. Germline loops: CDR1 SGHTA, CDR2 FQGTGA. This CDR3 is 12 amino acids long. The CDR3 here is CASSLPGAEQYF. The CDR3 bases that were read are TGTGCCAGCAGCCTCCCTGGGGCCGAG. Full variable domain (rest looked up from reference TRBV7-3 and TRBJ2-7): GAGVSQTPSNKVTEKGKYVELRCDPISGHTALYWYRQSLGQGPEFLIYFQGTGAADDSGLPNDRFFAVRPEGSVSTLKIQRTERGDSAVYLCASSLPGAEQYFGPGTRLTVT.

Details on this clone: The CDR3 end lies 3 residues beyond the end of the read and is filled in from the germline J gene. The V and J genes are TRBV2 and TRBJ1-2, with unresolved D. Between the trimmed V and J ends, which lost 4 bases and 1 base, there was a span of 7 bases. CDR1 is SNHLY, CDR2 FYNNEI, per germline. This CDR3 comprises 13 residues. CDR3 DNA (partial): TGTGCCAGCAGTGTTAGTAATAACTATGGC. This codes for CASSVSNNYG. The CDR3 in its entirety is CASSVSNNYGYTF.

Partial CDR3 DNA: TGTGCCAGCAGTCGACAGGGGATCGGCGGCGACTATGGC. Encoded protein: CASSRQGIGGDYG. The whole CDR3 is CASSRQGIGGDYGYTF. The J gene is TRBJ1-2, the V gene TRBV6-2 or TRBV6-3, with 8 bases aligning to TRBD1. The CDR3 end is not reached by the read, which stops 3 residues before it; the germline J gene fills it in. With V trimmed by 5 bases and J by 3 bases, 11 bases remained unmatched. Germline V CDR1 and CDR2: MNHEY, SVGEGT. There are 16 residues in the CDR3.

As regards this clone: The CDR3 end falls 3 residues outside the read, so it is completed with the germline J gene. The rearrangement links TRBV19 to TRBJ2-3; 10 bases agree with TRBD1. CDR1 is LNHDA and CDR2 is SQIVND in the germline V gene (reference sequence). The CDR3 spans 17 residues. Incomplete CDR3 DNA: TGTGCCAGTAGGAGGACAGGGGGAGTCTATAGCAATCAGCCG. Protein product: CASRRTGGVYSNQP. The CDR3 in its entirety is CASRRTGGVYSNQPQYF.